This T cell receptor (beta chain) was found in a study of blood T cells in healthy people across ages. In germline, CDR1 is KGHDR, CDR2 SFDVKD. This CDR3 spans 14 amino acids. V shed 12 bases and J 5 bases; nucleotides not matched to a gene: 9. Alongside a J-beta primer mix, a sample-barcoded 5' primer served in a second PCR lasting roughly 7 to 11 cycles. TCRdb analysed the 5' RACE reads with MiXCR anew, one entry per CDR3 protein. The sample yields hundreds of thousands of distinct CDR3 sequences, roughly two fifths seen once. Donors were healthy Caucasian individuals from Russia aged roughly 6 to 100.

The receptor was derived from a woman aged 55-70 years in good health. The chain is built from TRBV24-1 and TRBJ2-1, with TRBD1 identical over 10 bases. The sample comprised blood. The CDR3: CAETPGQGNNEQFF. The CDR3, as DNA: TGTGCCGAAACGCCGGGACAGGGGAACAATGAGCAGTTCTTC.